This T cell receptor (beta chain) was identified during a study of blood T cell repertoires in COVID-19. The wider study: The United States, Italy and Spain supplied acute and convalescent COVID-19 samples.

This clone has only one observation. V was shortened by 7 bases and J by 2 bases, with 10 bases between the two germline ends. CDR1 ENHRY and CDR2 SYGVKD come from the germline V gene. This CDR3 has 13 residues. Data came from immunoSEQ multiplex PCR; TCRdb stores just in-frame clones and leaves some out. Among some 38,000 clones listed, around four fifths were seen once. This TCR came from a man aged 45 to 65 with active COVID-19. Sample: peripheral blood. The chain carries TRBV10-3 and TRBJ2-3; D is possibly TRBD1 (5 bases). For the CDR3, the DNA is TGTGCCATCAAGTGGGGCGCCACAGATACGCAGTATTTT. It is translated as CAIKWGATDTQYF.